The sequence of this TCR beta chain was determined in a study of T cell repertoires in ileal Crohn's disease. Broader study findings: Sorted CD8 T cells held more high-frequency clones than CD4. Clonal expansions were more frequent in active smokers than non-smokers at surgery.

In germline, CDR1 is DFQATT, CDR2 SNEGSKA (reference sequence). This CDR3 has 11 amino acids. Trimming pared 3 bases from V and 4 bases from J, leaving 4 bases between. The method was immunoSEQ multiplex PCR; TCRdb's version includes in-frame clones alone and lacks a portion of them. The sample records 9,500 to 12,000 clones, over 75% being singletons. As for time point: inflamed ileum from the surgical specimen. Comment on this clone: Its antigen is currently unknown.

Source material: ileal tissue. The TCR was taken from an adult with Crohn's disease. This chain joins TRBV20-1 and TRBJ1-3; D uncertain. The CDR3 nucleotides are TGCAGTGCTAGGACGGGAAACACCATATATTTT. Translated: CSARTGNTIYF.